This note documents a single TCR beta chain sequence. The antigen is undetermined. This entry belongs to a study of cytomegalovirus exposure and HLA in healthy donors. General study points: Researchers catalogued over 150 TCR beta chains as cytomegalovirus-associated. At a 0.05 false discovery rate, a later analysis found around 17,000 TCR beta sequences to be associated with HLA alleles. Productive rates of about 87% or about 30% were seen for most TCR beta V segments in an earlier analysis.

CDR1 SGDLS and CDR2 YYNGEE come from the germline V gene. The CDR3 extends over 13 amino acids. V shed 3 bases and J 6 bases; nucleotides not matched to a gene: 4. PCR was performed using 60 Vbeta and 13 Jbeta primers. TCRdb's copy holds only in-frame clones and misses some; the assay was immunoSEQ multiplex PCR. The sample yields under 130,000 clones, 65% to 80% seen once. The V call is TRBV9, the J call TRBJ2-7, with 9 bases identical to TRBD2. The receptor's source is a woman in her forties in good health and CMV-seronegative. The specimen was PBMCs. In DNA form, the CDR3 reads TGTGCCAGCAGCGCCGGGACTAGCCCCGAGCAGTACTTC. It specifies CASSAGTSPEQYF.